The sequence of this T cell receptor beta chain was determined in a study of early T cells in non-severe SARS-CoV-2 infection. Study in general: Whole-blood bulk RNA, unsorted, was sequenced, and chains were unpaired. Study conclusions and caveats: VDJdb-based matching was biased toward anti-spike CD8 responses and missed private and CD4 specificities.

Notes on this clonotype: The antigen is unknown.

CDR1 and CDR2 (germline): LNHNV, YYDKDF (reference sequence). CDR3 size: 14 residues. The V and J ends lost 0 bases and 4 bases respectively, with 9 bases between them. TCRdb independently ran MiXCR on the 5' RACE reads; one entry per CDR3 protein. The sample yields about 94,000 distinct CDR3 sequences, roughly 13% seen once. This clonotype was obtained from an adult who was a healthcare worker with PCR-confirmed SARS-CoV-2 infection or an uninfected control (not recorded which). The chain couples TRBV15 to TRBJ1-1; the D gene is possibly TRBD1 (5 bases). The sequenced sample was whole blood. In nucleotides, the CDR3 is TGTGCCACCAGCAGAGATGGGGGAGGCACTGAAGCTTTCTTT. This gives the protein CATSRDGGGTEAFF.